This TCR beta chain was documented in a study of brain T cells in children with intractable seizures. Whole-study results and caveats: Patients' HCMV serostatus was unknown; virus specificity rests on CDR3 similarity alone. Pre- and post-surgery blood differed in depth, so pre-surgery absences may be undersampling.

Data came from immunoSEQ multiplex PCR; TCRdb stores just in-frame clones and leaves some out. This table has about 64,000 clones, approximately 94% appearing once. Sequencing was limited to surgery cases with top T cell transcript signatures in brain tissue. Worth noting for this clone: Its antigen is unidentified.

The CDR3 contains 16 residues. The germline CDR1 and CDR2 sequences are SGHNT and YYREEE (reference sequence). The trim removed 4 bases at V and 7 bases at J, leaving 11 bases unmatched. Sequencing used peripheral blood, obtained at surgery. The chain uses TRBV5-4 and TRBJ2-2; 9 nucleotides align to TRBD2. This sequence was found in a boy younger than two with focal cortical dysplasia and intractable seizures. The CDR3, as DNA: TGTGCCAGCAGCGACCACGGGACTAGCCTTGTCGGGGAGCTGTTTTTT. Protein product: CASSDHGTSLVGELFF.